Shown below are 30 T cell receptor beta chains from a single sample sequenced in a study of graft-versus-host responses after intestinal transplantation. Some clones are missing from TCRdb's copy, which holds only in-frame ones; the method was immunoSEQ multiplex PCR. The sample contains about 86,000 clones, around 89% of which appear only once. No antigen has been identified for these receptors. The source material was unstimulated CD4+ T cells sorted from spleen or lymph node cells, sampled before transplant. The receptors were gathered from a human donor who was the organ donor for an intestinal transplant.

This rearrangement joins TRBV2 to TRBJ2-1; 16 nucleotides line up with TRBD2. J was trimmed by 3 bases and V by 1 base; bases with no gene match: 6. There are 19 residues in the CDR3. From germline, CDR1 is SNHLY and CDR2 FYNNEI. This CDR3 is CASSEGGTSGGALYNEQFF. The CDR3 nucleotides read TGTGCCAGCAGTGAAGGGGGGACTAGCGGGGGGGCCCTCTACAATGAGCAGTTCTTC.

The chain recombines TRBV6-1 with TRBJ2-3; a possible D gene is TRBD1 (5 bases). Germline CDR1 MNHNS, CDR2 SASEGT. V lost 6 bases and J lost 5, with 12 bases in between. This CDR3 comprises 13 residues. CDR3 nucleotides: TGTGCCAGCAGAGATGGGGCCGGAGATACGCAGTATTTT. This sequence encodes CASRDGAGDTQYF.

CDR3 protein: CASSAAGADTQYF. CDR3 DNA: TGTGCCAGCAGCGCAGCGGGTGCAGATACGCAGTATTTT. The chain combines TRBV21-1 with TRBJ2-3; TRBD2, the table's D call, was not compared with the DNA. TRBV21-1 is annotated as a pseudogene. This CDR3 comprises 13 residues.

The J gene is TRBJ2-7, the V gene TRBV11-2; D might be TRBD2 (6 bases). V was cut by 5 bases and J by 0 bases, with 17 bases left in between. The CDR3 is made up of 16 amino acids. Per germline, CDR1 SGHAT and CDR2 FQNNGV. In DNA, the CDR3 is TGTGCCAGCAGCCCACCCTATTTCGGGGGCTCCTACGAGCAGTACTTC. Encoded protein: CASSPPYFGGSYEQYF. The full variable domain, its missing parts supplied by reference TRBV11-2 and TRBJ2-7, is EAGVAQSPRYKIIEKRQSVAFWCNPISGHATLYWYQQILGQGPKLLIQFQNNGVVDDSQLPKDRFSAERLKGVDSTLKIQPAKLEDSAVYLCASSPPYFGGSYEQYFGPGTRLTVT.

The genes are TRBV5-1 and TRBJ2-1; 13 bases are a match to TRBD2. The CDR3 extends over 16 amino acids. CDR1 SGHRS and CDR2 YFSETQ come from the germline V gene. V gave up 4 bases and J gave up 6 bases; unmatched junction bases: 7. The CDR3 is CASSRGLAGDGNEQFF. CDR3 bases: TGCGCCAGCAGCCGTGGACTAGCGGGAGATGGCAATGAGCAGTTCTTC.

The CDR3 protein is CAIRGDRDRGGEQYF. In DNA, the CDR3 is TGTGCCATACGGGGGGACCGGGACAGGGGTGGCGAGCAGTACTTC. The chain employs TRBV10-3 and TRBJ2-7, with 10 bases fitting TRBD1. J was trimmed by 6 bases and V by 9 bases; bases with no gene match: 14. The CDR3 is 15 amino acids. Germline lookup yields CDR1 ENHRY and CDR2 SYGVKD.

The rearrangement uses TRBV7-2 and TRBJ2-5; perhaps TRBD1 as D (6 bases). The V end was cut by 3 bases, the J end by 3 bases, with 11 bases between. Germline lookup yields CDR1 SGHTA and CDR2 FQGNSA. The CDR3 runs to 14 residues. The CDR3 reads CASSFIGGEETQYF. As DNA, the CDR3 is TGTGCCAGCAGCTTCATTGGGGGCGAAGAGACCCAGTACTTC.

This chain uses TRBV11-3 with TRBJ2-5, with a weak D call TRBD1 (7 bases). CDR1 and CDR2 from the germline V gene are SGHNT and YENEEA. This CDR3 contains 15 residues. V lost 5 bases and J lost 10, with 23 bases in between. The CDR3 loop is CASSDTGARQGGQYF. The CDR3 DNA is TGTGCCAGCAGCGACACAGGGGCGAGGCAGGGGGGCCAGTACTTC. The variable domain in full, completed from reference TRBV11-3 and TRBJ2-5, reads EAGVVQSPRYKIIEKKQPVAFWCNPISGHNTLYWYLQNLGQGPELLIRYENEEAVDDSQLPKDRFSAERLKGVDSTLKIQPAELGDSAVYLCASSDTGARQGGQYFGPGTRLLVL.

The V call is TRBV28, the J call TRBJ2-7; D call uncertain. This CDR3 has 13 amino acids. The V gene's germline CDR1 is MDHEN and CDR2 SYDVKM. Trimming took 2 bases from V and 1 from J, leaving 6 bases between them. The DNA for the CDR3 is TGTGCCAGCAGTTTACGTACTTCCTACGAGCAGTACTTC. The encoded protein is CASSLRTSYEQYF.

The chain carries TRBV5-6 and TRBJ2-3, with a possible D match to TRBD1 (5 bases). Trimming took 7 bases from V and 4 from J, leaving 16 bases between them. Germline V CDR1 and CDR2: SGHDT, YYEEEE. The CDR3 is 14 amino acids. The CDR3 DNA is TGTGCCAGCTTACAGGTACAGAGGTCAGATACGCAGTATTTT. It is translated as CASLQVQRSDTQYF.

The V call is TRBV5-6, the J call TRBJ2-6; D is possibly TRBD1 (6 bases). The ends were cut back, 4 bases at V and 0 bases at J, with 20 bases in the middle. Germline V gene data show CDR1 as SGHDT and CDR2 as YYEEEE. The CDR3 extends over 19 amino acids. The CDR3 here is CASSGYLYGQSSGANVLTF. The CDR3 DNA is TGTGCCAGCAGCGGCTACTTGTACGGACAGAGCTCTGGGGCCAACGTCCTGACTTTC.

The V call is TRBV9, the J call TRBJ1-4, with TRBD1 matching over 7 bases. This CDR3 has 17 amino acids. The germline CDR1 and CDR2 sequences are SGDLS and YYNGEE. V shed 0 bases, J shed 5 bases, and the junction held 10 bases outside the gene matches. The CDR3 here is CASSVGSDGTANEKLFF. As DNA, the CDR3 is TGTGCCAGCAGCGTAGGGAGTGATGGGACAGCGAATGAAAAACTGTTTTTT.

The chain combines TRBV7-3 with TRBJ1-4; D is perhaps TRBD1 (6 bases). The CDR3 runs to 16 residues. V lost 1 base and J 4 bases, leaving 13 bases between the germline ends. CDR1 and CDR2 from the germline V gene are SGHTA and FQGTGA. For the CDR3, the DNA is TGTGCCAGCAGCTTAAGGGCAGAACAGGGTAATGAAAAACTGTTTTTT. This sequence encodes CASSLRAEQGNEKLFF.

This clone was seen a few times. The rearrangement links TRBV5-6 to TRBJ1-3; TRBD1 aligns across 8 bases. J lost 3 bases, V lost 0 bases, and 5 bases had no gene match. The CDR3 totals 16 residues. The germline gives CDR1 SGHDT, CDR2 YYEEEE. The CDR3 region is CASSLADRVYGNTIYF. DNA for the CDR3: TGTGCCAGCAGCTTGGCGGACAGGGTATATGGAAACACCATATATTTT.

This chain uses TRBV7-9 with TRBJ1-4; D is possibly TRBD1 (5 bases). CDR1 and CDR2 from the germline V gene are SEHNR and FQNEAQ (reference sequence). The CDR3 has 16 amino acids. V was shortened by 1 base and J by 7 bases, with 16 bases between the two germline ends. CDR3 DNA sequence: TGTGCCAGCAGCTTAGGGACACGGACAAATCCTGAAAAACTGTTTTTT. This translates into CASSLGTRTNPEKLFF.

The chain uses TRBV9 and TRBJ2-5; 8 bases agree with TRBD2. There are 15 residues in the CDR3. Trimming at V came to 0 bases and at J to 4 bases, leaving 5 bases not matched to a gene. Germline CDR1 reads SGDLS; CDR2 reads YYNGEE. The CDR3 sequence is CASSVEGAGAETQYF. The CDR3 DNA reads TGTGCCAGCAGCGTAGAGGGAGCGGGGGCAGAGACCCAGTACTTC. Supplemented by reference TRBV9 and TRBJ2-5, the full variable domain reads DSGVTQTPKHLITATGQRVTLRCSPRSGDLSVYWYQQSLDQGLQFLIQYYNGEERAKGNILERFSAQQFPDLHSELNLSSLELGDSALYFCASSVEGAGAETQYFGPGTRLLVL.

This clone was found a few times. The chain carries TRBV29-1 and TRBJ2-1; tentatively, D is TRBD2 (5 bases). The CDR3 is 13 amino acids. Germline CDR1 SQVTM, CDR2 ANQGSEA. V lost 5 bases, J lost 10 bases, and 18 bases lay in between. The CDR3 coding sequence is TGCAGCGTTCGTAGGAGCACGGGATGGGAGCAGTTCTTC. It translates to CSVRRSTGWEQFF.

CDR3 loop: CASSFLIAGYNEQFF. The CDR3 coding sequence is TGTGCCAGCAGCTTCCTAATCGCGGGCTACAATGAGCAGTTCTTC. The chain combines TRBV11-2 with TRBJ2-1; TRBD2 might be the D (5 bases). Germline loops: CDR1 SGHAT, CDR2 FQNNGV. Between the trimmed V and J ends, which lost 3 bases and 3 bases, there was a span of 12 bases. The CDR3 is 15 residues long.

V is TRBV28 and J is TRBJ2-5; no clear D gene. Per the germline V gene, CDR1 is MDHEN and CDR2 is SYDVKM. Trimming took 4 bases from V and 4 from J, leaving 4 bases between them. The CDR3 length is 11 residues. CDR3 coding DNA: TGTGCCAGCAGTTACTTAGAGACCCAGTACTTC. Translation: CASSYLETQYF.

Here the CDR3 DNA reads TGTGCCAGCCACAGCGGATACAATGAGCAGTTCTTC. Encoded protein: CASHSGYNEQFF. This sequence joins TRBV28 and TRBJ2-1; D is possibly TRBD2 (5 bases). Germline assignment: CDR1 MDHEN and CDR2 SYDVKM. The V end was cut by 8 bases, the J end by 4 bases, with 9 bases between. The CDR3 is 12 residues long. Variable domain in full (rest from reference TRBV28 and TRBJ2-1): DVKVTQSSRYLVKRTGEKVFLECVQDMDHENMFWYRQDPGLGLRLIYFSYDVKMKEKGDIPEGYSVSREKKERFSLILESASTNQTSMYLCASHSGYNEQFFGPGTRLTVL.

The rearrangement uses TRBV6-6 and TRBJ1-1; D is uncertain. V was clipped by 4 bases and J by 4 bases, with 13 bases between them. CDR3 length equals 14 residues. The germline gives CDR1 MNHNY, CDR2 SVGAGI (reference sequence). The CDR3 region has the DNA TGTGCCAGCAGTTTCCTCGGGGATGGCACTGAAGCTTTCTTT. Amino acids: CASSFLGDGTEAFF.

The chain joins TRBV14 to TRBJ2-2, with D tentatively TRBD1 (6 bases). This CDR3 region has 14 residues. CDR1 is SGHDN, CDR2 FVKESK, per germline. V lost 8 bases and J 3 bases, leaving 13 bases between the germline ends. Written as DNA, the CDR3 is TGTGCCAGCCGGGACATGGTGTACACCGGGGAGCTGTTTTTT. Its translation: CASRDMVYTGELFF.

The chain joins TRBV5-1 to TRBJ2-1; 9 bases agree with TRBD1. Germline trimming cut 7 bases from V and 2 bases from J; bases unmatched to any gene: 1. Germline V CDR1 and CDR2: SGHRS, YFSETQ. This CDR3 is 13 amino acids long. DNA for the CDR3: TGCGCCAGCGGGACAGGGACCTACAATGAGCAGTTCTTC. It is translated as CASGTGTYNEQFF.

This clone occurred a few times. This chain links TRBV20-1 with TRBJ1-1; tentative D call: TRBD1 (5 bases). V shed 6 bases and J shed 7 bases, with 9 bases lying between them. CDR1 DFQATT and CDR2 SNEGSKA come from the germline V gene (reference sequence). The CDR3 is 10 amino acids. CDR3 amino acids: CSARGNEAFF. DNA for the CDR3: TGCAGTGCCCGGGGGAATGAAGCTTTCTTT.

The V gene is TRBV12-5, the J gene TRBJ1-5, with a weak D call TRBD1 (5 bases). CDR3 length equals 16 residues. From germline, CDR1 is LGHNT and CDR2 FRNRAP. V lost 1 base, J lost 6 bases, and 16 bases lay in between. CDR3 sequence reads: CASGLDLGARAQPQHF. The CDR3 DNA reads as TGTGCTAGTGGTTTGGACCTAGGAGCCAGGGCTCAGCCCCAGCATTTT. The full variable domain, with the rest looked up from reference TRBV12-5 and TRBJ1-5, is DARVTQTPRHKVTEMGQEVTMRCQPILGHNTVFWYRQTMMQGLELLAYFRNRAPLDDSGMPKDRFSAEMPDATLATLKIQPSEPRDSAVYFCASGLDLGARAQPQHFGDGTRLSIL.

CDR3 bases: TGCAGCGTTCGGCTAGCGCAGAAAGAGACCCAGTACTTC. Protein: CSVRLAQKETQYF. The gene calls are TRBV29-1 and TRBJ2-5; the D gene is possibly TRBD2 (6 bases). CDR3 length: 13 residues. Germline-derived CDR1 and CDR2 are SQVTM and ANQGSEA. Trimming removed 5 bases from V and 3 bases from J, with 13 bases in between.

DNA of the CDR3: TGTGCCAGCAGTTTATCGGACACCCCCTGGGGTGAGCAGTTCTTC. It translates to CASSLSDTPWGEQFF. The V gene is TRBV27, the J gene TRBJ2-1, with a possible D match to TRBD1 (5 bases). Trimming removed 0 bases at V and 9 bases at J, with 15 bases between. The CDR3 totals 15 residues. Germline V gene data show CDR1 as MNHEY and CDR2 as SMNVEV (reference sequence).

This rearrangement joins TRBV10-1 to TRBJ1-2; 9 nucleotides align to TRBD1. CDR1 is WNHNN, CDR2 SYGVQD, per germline (reference sequence). The CDR3 has 16 amino acids. V was clipped by 5 bases and J by 0 bases; unmatched bases: 7. The chain's CDR3 is CASSSQGAITNYGYTF. In DNA form, the CDR3 reads TGCGCCAGCAGTTCACAGGGGGCGATTACTAACTATGGCTACACCTTC.

The rearrangement uses TRBV7-6 and TRBJ2-7; a possible D gene is TRBD1 (6 bases). There are 14 residues in the CDR3. The germline V gene encodes CDR1 SGHVS and CDR2 FNYEAQ. The germline V and J ends were trimmed by 0 bases and 2 bases, with 8 bases remaining between them. This CDR3 reads CASSLAGQTYEQYF. CDR3 sequence (DNA): TGTGCCAGCAGCTTAGCTGGACAGACCTACGAGCAGTACTTC.

V and J are TRBV2 and TRBJ2-7, with TRBD2 matching over 7 bases. The CDR3 runs to 11 residues. With 8 bases clipped from V and 2 bases from J, the junction kept 0 bases outside the gene matches. Germline CDR1 reads SNHLY; CDR2 reads FYNNEI. The CDR3 DNA reads as TGTGCCAGCGGGGGGGCCTACGAGCAGTACTTC. Translating it yields CASGGAYEQYF. The variable domain in full, completed from reference TRBV2 and TRBJ2-7, reads EPEVTQTPSHQVTQMGQEVILRCVPISNHLYFYWYRQILGQKVEFLVSFYNNEISEKSEIFDDQFSVERPDGSNFTLKIRSTKLEDSAMYFCASGGAYEQYFGPGTRLTVT.